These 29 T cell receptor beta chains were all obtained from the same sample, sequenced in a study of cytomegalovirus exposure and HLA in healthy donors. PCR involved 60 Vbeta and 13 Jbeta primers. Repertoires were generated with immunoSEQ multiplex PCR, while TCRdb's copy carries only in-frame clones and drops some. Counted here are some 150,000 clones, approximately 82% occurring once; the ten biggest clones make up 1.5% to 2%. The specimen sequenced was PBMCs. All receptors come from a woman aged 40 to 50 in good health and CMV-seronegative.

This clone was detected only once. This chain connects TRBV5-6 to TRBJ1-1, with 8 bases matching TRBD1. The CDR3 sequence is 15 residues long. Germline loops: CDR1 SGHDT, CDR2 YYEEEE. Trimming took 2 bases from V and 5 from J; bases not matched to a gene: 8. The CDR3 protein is CASSFMDREYTEAFF. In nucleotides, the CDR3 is TGTGCCAGCAGCTTCATGGACAGGGAGTATACTGAAGCTTTCTTT. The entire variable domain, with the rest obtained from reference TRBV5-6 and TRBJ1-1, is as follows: DAGVTQSPTHLIKTRGQQVTLRCSPKSGHDTVSWYQQALGQGPQFIFQYYEEEERQRGNFPDRFSGHQFPNYSSELNVNALLLGDSALYLCASSFMDREYTEAFFGQGTRLTVV.

The CDR3 region is CASSSDRTASGYTF. In nucleotides, the CDR3 is TGTGCCAGCAGTTCTGATCGGACAGCGAGTGGCTACACCTTC. The V gene is TRBV28, the J gene TRBJ1-2, with D perhaps TRBD1 (6 bases). CDR3 length: 14 amino acids. V lost 4 bases, J lost 7 bases, and 16 bases lay in between. Germline loops: CDR1 MDHEN, CDR2 SYDVKM.

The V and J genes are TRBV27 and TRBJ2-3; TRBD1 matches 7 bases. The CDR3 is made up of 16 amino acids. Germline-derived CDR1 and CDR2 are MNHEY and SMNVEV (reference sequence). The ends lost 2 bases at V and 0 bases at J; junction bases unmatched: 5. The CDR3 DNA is TGTGCCAGCAGTTTAATCGGGACAGTCAGCACAGATACGCAGTATTTT. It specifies CASSLIGTVSTDTQYF.

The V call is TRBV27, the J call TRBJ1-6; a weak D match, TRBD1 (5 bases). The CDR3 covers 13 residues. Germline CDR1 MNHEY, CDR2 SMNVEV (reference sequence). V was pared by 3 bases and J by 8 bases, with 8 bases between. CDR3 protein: CASSFRGDSPLHF. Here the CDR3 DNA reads TGTGCCAGCAGTTTCCGGGGGGATTCACCCCTCCACTTT.

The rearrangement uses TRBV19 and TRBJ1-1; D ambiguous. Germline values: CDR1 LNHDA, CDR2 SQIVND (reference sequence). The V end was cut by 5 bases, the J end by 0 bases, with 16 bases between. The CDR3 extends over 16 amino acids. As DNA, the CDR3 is TGTGCCAGTAGTGTAGTCGGGGTGAACATGAACACTGAAGCTTTCTTT. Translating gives CASSVVGVNMNTEAFF.

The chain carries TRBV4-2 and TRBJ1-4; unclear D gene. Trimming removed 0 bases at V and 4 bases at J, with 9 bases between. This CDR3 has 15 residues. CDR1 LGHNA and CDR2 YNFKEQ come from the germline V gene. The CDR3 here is CASSQDPNSNEKLFF. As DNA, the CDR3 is TGTGCCAGCAGCCAAGATCCGAACAGTAATGAAAAACTGTTTTTT.

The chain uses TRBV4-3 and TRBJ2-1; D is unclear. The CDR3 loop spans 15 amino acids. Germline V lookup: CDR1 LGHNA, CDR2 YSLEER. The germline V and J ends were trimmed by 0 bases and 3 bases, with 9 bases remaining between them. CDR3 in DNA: TGCGCCAGCAGCCAAGATAACGCAGTCTACAATGAGCAGTTCTTC. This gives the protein CASSQDNAVYNEQFF.

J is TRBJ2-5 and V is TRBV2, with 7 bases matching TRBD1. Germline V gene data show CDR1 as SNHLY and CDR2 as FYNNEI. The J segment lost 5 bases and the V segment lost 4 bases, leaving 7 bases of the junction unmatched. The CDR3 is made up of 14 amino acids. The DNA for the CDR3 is TGTGCCAGCAGTGCACAGGGGTCTCGGGAGACCCAGTACTTC. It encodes CASSAQGSRETQYF.

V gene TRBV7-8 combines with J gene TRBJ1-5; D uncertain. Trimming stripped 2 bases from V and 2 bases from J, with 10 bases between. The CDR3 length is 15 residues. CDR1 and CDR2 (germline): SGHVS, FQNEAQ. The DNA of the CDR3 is TGTGCCAGCAGCTTAATATCCGGTCGCAATCAGCCCCAGCATTTT. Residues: CASSLISGRNQPQHF.

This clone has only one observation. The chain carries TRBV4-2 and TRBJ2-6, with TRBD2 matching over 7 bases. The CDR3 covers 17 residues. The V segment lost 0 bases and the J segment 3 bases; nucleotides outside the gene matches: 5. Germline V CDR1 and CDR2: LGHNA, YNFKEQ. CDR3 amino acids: CASSQDWGGIGANVLTF. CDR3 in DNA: TGTGCCAGCAGCCAAGACTGGGGGGGTATTGGGGCCAACGTCCTGACTTTC.

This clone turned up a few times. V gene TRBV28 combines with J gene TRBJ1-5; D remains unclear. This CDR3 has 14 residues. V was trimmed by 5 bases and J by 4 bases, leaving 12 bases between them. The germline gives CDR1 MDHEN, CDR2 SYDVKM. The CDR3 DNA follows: TGTGCCAGCAGTAATACAGCTATAAATCAGCCCCAGCATTTT. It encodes CASSNTAINQPQHF.

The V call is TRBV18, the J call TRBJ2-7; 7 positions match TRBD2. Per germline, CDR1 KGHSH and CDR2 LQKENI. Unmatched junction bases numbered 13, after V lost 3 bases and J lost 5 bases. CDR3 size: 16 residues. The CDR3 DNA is TGTGCCAGCTCACCGTACGCATTCAAAGCGGGAAACGAGCAGTACTTC. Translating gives CASSPYAFKAGNEQYF.

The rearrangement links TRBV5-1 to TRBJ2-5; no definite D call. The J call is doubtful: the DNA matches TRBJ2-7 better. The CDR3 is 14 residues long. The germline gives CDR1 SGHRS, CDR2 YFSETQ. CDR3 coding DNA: TGCGCCAGCAGCTTGGTCAGCGATTCCTACGAGCAGTACTTC. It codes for CASSLVSDSYEQYF.

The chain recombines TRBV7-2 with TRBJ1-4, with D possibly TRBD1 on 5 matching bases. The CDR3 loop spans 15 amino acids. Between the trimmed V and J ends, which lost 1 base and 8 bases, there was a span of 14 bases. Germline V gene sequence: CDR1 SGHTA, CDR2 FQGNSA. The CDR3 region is CASSLDRGGTEKLFF. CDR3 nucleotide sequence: TGTGCCAGCAGCTTAGACCGGGGGGGGACGGAAAAACTGTTTTTT.

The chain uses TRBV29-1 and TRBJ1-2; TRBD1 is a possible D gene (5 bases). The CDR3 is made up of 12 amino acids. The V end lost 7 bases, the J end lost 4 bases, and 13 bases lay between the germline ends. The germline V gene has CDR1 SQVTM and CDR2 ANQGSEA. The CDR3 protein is CSARRGGYGYTF. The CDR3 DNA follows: TGCAGCGCCCGCCGGGGGGGCTATGGCTACACCTTC. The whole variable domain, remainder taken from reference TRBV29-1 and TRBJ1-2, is SAVISQKPSRDICQRGTSLTIQCQVDSQVTMMFWYRQQPGQSLTLIATANQGSEATYESGFVIDKFPISRPNLTFSTLTVSNMSPEDSSIYLCSARRGGYGYTFGSGTRLTVV.

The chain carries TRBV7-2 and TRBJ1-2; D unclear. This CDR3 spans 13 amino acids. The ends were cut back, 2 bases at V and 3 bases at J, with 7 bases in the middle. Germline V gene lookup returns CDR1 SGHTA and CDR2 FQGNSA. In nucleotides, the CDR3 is TGTGCCAGCAGCTTACCACAAGACTATGGCTACACCTTC. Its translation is CASSLPQDYGYTF.

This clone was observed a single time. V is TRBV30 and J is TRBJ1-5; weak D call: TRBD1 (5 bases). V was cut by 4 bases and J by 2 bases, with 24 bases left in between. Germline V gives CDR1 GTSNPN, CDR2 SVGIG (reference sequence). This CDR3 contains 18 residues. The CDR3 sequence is CAWNPGTLFPTGNQPQHF. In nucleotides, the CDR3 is TGTGCCTGGAATCCGGGGACTTTGTTCCCGACTGGCAATCAGCCCCAGCATTTT.

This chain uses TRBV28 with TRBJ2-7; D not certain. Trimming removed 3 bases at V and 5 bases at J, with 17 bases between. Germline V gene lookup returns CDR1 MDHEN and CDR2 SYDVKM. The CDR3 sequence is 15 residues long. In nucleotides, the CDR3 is TGTGCCAGCAGTTTTCAAGTCGGTAGCTTGCACGAGCAGTACTTC. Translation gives CASSFQVGSLHEQYF.

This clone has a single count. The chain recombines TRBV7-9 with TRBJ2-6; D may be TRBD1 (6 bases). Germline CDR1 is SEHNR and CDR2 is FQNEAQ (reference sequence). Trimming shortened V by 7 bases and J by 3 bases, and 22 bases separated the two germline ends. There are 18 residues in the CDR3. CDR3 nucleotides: TGTGCCAGCACTACCTTGGACAGTCCCTTAGATGGGGCCAACGTCCTGACTTTC. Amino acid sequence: CASTTLDSPLDGANVLTF.

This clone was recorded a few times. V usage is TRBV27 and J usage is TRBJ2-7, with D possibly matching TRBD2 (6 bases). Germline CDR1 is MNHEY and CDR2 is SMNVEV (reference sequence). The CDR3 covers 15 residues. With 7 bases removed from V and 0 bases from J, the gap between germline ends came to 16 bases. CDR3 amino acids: CASNSIRDFSYEQYF. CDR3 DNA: TGTGCCAGCAACAGTATACGGGACTTCTCCTACGAGCAGTACTTC.

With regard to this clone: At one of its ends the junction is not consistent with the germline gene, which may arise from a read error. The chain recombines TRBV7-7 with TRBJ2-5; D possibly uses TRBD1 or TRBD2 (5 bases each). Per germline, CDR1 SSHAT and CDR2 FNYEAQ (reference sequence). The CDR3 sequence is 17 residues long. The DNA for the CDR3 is TGTGCTAGCAGCTTAGCGCTTGGGCAGGGAATTAGGGAGACCCAGTACTTC. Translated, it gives CASSLALGQGIRETQYF.

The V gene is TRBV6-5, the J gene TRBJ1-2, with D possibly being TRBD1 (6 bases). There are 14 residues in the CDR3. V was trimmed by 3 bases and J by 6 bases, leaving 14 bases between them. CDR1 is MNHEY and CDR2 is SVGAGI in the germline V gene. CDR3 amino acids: CASSYTGILNGYTF. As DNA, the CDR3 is TGTGCCAGCAGTTATACAGGGATTCTTAATGGCTACACCTTC.

In DNA, the CDR3 is TGTGCCAGCAGTGGCCGACTCTATTATAGCAATCAGCCCCAGCATTTT. It yields the protein CASSGRLYYSNQPQHF. This chain links TRBV6-1 with TRBJ1-5; no clear D. In germline, CDR1 is MNHNS, CDR2 SASEGT. The V and J ends lost 4 bases and 0 bases respectively, with 13 bases between them. The CDR3 runs 16 residues.

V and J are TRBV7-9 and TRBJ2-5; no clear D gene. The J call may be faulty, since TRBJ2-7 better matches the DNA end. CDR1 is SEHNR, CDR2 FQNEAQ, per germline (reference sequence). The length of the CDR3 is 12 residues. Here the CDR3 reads CASSSPSYEQYF. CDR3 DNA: TGTGCCAGCAGCTCCCCCTCCTACGAGCAGTACTTC.

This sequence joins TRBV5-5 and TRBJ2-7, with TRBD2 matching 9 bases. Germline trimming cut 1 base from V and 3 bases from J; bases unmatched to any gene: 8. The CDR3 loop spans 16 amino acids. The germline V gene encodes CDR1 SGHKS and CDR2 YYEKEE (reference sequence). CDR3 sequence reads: CASSLMVVSGSYEQYF. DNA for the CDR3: TGTGCCAGCAGCTTGATGGTTGTTAGCGGGAGCTACGAGCAGTACTTC.

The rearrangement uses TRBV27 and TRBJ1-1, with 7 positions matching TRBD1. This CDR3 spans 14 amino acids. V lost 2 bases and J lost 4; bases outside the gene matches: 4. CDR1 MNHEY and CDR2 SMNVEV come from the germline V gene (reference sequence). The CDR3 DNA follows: TGTGCCAGCAGTTTAGACAGGGCCGGCACTGAAGCTTTCTTT. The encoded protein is CASSLDRAGTEAFF.

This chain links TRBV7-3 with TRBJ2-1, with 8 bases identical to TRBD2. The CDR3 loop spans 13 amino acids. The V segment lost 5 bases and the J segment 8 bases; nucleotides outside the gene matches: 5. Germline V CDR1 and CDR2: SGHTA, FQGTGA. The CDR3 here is CASSNGLADEQFF. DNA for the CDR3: TGTGCCAGCAGCAACGGACTAGCCGATGAGCAGTTCTTC.

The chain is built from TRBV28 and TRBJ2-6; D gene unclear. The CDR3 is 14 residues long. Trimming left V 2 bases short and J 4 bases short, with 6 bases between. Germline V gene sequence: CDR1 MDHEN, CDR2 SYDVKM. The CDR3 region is CASSLPLGANVLTF. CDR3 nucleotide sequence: TGTGCCAGCAGTTTACCCTTAGGGGCCAACGTCCTGACTTTC.

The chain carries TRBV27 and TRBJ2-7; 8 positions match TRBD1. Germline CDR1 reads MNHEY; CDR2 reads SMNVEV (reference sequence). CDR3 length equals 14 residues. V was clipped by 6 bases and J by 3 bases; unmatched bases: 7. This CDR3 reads CASRVGQVYYEQYF. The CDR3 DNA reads TGTGCCAGCAGGGTGGGACAGGTTTACTACGAGCAGTACTTC.